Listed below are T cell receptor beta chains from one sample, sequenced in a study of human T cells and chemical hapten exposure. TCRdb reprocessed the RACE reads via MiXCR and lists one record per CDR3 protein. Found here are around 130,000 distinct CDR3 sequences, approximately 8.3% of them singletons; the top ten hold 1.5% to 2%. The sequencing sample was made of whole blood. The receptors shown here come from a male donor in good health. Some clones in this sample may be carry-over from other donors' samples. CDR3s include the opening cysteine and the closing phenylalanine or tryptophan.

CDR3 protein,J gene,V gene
CASIDRVRYEQYF,TRBJ2-7,TRBV6-5
CASRGETYEQYF,TRBJ2-7,TRBV2
CSGYLAGGPGELFF,TRBJ2-2,TRBV29-1
CASSLRTGELFF,TRBJ2-2,TRBV11-3
CASSWGPQNTGELFF,TRBJ2-2,TRBV5-8
CASSSQRYQETQYF,TRBJ2-5,TRBV7-9
CASSDAGQGGGEQYF,TRBJ2-7,TRBV6-6
CASSSSSGSYEQYF,TRBJ2-7,TRBV7-2
CASGYGQGANTGELFF,TRBJ2-2,TRBV6-1
CASSPSGLRGNEQFF,TRBJ2-1,TRBV7-9
CSAPWDLGNEQFF,TRBJ2-1,TRBV20-1
CASSPPGDSNQPQHF,TRBJ1-5,TRBV2
CASSAITDTQYF,TRBJ2-3,TRBV9
CSARTGLGETQYF,TRBJ2-5,TRBV29-1